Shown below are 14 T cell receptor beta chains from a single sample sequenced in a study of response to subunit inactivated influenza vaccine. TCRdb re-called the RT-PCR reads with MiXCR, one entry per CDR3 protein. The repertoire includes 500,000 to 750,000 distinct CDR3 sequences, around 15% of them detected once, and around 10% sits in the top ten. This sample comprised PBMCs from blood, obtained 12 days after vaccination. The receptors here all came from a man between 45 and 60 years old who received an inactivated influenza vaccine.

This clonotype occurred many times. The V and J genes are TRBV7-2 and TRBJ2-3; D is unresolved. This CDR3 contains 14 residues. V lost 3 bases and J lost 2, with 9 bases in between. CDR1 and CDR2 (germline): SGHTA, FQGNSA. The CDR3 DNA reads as TGTGCCAGCAGCTTGGGCAGCCACACAGATACGCAGTATTTT. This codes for CASSLGSHTDTQYF.

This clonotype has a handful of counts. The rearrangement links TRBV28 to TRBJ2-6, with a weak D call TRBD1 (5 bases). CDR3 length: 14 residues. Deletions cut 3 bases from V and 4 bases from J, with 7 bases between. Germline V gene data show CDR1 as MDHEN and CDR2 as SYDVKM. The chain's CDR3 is CASSFPGGANVLTF. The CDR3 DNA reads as TGTGCCAGCAGTTTCCCAGGGGGGGCCAACGTCCTGACTTTC.

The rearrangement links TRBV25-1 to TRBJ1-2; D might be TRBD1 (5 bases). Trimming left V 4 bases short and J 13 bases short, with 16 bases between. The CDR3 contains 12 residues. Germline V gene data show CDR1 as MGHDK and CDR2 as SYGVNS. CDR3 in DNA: TGTGCCAGCAGTGGGGACGTCGGACTCTTCACCTTC. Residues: CASSGDVGLFTF.

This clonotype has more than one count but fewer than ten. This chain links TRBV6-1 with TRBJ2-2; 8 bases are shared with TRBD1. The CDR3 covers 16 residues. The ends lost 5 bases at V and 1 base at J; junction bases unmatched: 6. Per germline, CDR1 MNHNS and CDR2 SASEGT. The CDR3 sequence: CASSPTGQENTGELFF. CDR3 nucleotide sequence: TGTGCCAGCAGTCCGACGGGACAGGAGAACACCGGGGAGCTGTTTTTT.

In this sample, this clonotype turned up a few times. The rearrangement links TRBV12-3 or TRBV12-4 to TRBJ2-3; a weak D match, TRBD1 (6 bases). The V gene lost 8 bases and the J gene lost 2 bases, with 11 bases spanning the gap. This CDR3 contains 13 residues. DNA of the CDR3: TGTGCCAGCGGACAGAGCAACACAGATACGCAGTATTTT. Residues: CASGQSNTDTQYF.

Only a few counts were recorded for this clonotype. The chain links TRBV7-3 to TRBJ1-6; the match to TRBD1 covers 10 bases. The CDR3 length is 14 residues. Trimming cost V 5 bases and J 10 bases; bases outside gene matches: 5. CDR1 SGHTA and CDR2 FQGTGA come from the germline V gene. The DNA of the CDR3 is TGTGCCAGCAGCCCCGGGGACAGGGGCTCACCCCTCCACTTT. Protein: CASSPGDRGSPLHF.

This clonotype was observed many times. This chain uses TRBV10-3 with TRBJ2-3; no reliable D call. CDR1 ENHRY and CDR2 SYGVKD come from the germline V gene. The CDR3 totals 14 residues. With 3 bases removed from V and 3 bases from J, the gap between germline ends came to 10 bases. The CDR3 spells CAISDKGLTDTQYF. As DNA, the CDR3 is TGTGCCATCAGTGATAAGGGCCTAACAGATACGCAGTATTTT.

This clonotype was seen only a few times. The CDR3 bases are TGTGCCAGCAGCAACACGCTCCGCAGCCAGGGCGCCGGGGAGCTGTTTTTT. Protein product: CASSNTLRSQGAGELFF. The chain has TRBV5-5 and TRBJ2-2, with D perhaps TRBD1 (5 bases). There are 17 residues in the CDR3. CDR1 is SGHKS and CDR2 is YYEKEE in the germline V gene (reference sequence). V was clipped by 4 bases and J by 6 bases, with 22 bases between them.

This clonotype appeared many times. The CDR3 sequence: CASSLGSLETQYF. The CDR3 coding sequence is TGTGCCAGCAGCTTAGGTAGCTTGGAGACCCAGTACTTC. J is TRBJ2-5 and V is TRBV7-6; D remains unclear. The V gene's germline CDR1 is SGHVS and CDR2 FNYEAQ. The CDR3 runs to 13 residues. Trimming left V 1 base short and J 5 bases short, with 8 bases between.

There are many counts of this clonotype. The CDR3 DNA follows: TGCGCCAGCAGCTTGGTACCGGGGATCAATGAGCAGTTCTTC. Protein product: CASSLVPGINEQFF. The chain has TRBV5-1 and TRBJ2-1; possibly TRBD2 for D (5 bases). CDR1 is SGHRS, CDR2 YFSETQ, per germline. The CDR3 spans 14 residues. V dropped 0 bases and J dropped 6 bases, with 10 bases sitting between them.

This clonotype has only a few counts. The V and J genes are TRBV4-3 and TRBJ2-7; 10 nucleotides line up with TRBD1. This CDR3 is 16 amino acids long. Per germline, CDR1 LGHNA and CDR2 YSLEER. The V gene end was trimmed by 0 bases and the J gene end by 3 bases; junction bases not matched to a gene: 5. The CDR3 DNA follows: TGCGCCAGCAGCCAAGATGCGACAGGGGGCTACTACGAGCAGTACTTC. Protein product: CASSQDATGGYYEQYF.

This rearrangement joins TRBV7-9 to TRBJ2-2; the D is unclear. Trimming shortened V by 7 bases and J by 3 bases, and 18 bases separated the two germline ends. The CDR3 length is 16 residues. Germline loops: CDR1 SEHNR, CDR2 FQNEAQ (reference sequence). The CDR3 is CASIDVFLGYTGELFF. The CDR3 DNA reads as TGTGCCAGCATTGACGTCTTCCTTGGTTACACCGGGGAGCTGTTTTTT.

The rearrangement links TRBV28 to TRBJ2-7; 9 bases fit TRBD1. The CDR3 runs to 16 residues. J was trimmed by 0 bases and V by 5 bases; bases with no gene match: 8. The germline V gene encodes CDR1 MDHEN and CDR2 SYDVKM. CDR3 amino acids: CASSPPPGQGSYEQYF. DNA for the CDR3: TGTGCCAGCAGTCCCCCGCCGGGACAGGGCTCCTACGAGCAGTACTTC.

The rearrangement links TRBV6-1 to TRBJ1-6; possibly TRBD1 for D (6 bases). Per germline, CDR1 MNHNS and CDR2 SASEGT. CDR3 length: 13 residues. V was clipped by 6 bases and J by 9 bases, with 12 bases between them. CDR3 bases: TGTGCCAGCAGCCACAGGGAGGCTTCACCCCTCCACTTT. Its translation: CASSHREASPLHF.